Listed below are T cell receptor beta chains from one sample, sequenced in a study of PD-L1 blockade in urothelial cancer. Repertoires were generated with immunoSEQ multiplex PCR, while TCRdb's copy carries only in-frame clones and drops some. The sample contains 130,000 or so clones, 70% to 85% of which appear only once. The sequenced sample was PBMCs, obtained around atezolizumab (anti-PD-L1) treatment. These receptor sequences come from a man aged 50 to 59 with urothelial cancer. Each CDR3 is given with its conserved first and last residue. Each record gives: J gene, D gene, CDR3 length, clone size, V gene, CDR3 DNA, CDR3 protein. The D gene is left open where the match is weak. Clone size, where shown, is once, few, many, or a class for clones that have expanded.

>TRBJ2-7|TRBD2|15|-|TRBV6-5
TGTGCCAGCAGCCGTACTAGCGGGAGTACCTACGAGCAGTACTTC
CASSRTSGSTYEQYF
>TRBJ1-1|-|15|-|TRBV30
TGTGCCTGGAGTGTAATTGGGCAGGGGAACACTGAAGCTTTCTTT
CAWSVIGQGNTEAFF
>TRBJ2-1|-|14|-|TRBV15
TGTGCCACCAGCAGCAAGACAGGGAGGAATGAGCAGTTCTTC
CATSSKTGRNEQFF
>TRBJ1-3|TRBD1|17|-|TRBV28
TGTGCCAGCAGTATAGGGACAGGGCCCTCCCCTGGAAACACCATATATTTT
CASSIGTGPSPGNTIYF
>TRBJ2-1|-|15|-|TRBV18
TGTGCCAGCTCACCTCAGGGGGGTGTCTACAATGAGCAGTTCTTC
CASSPQGGVYNEQFF
>TRBJ2-3|-|14|-|TRBV5-1
TGCGCCAGCAGCTATTTGGGAGCCACAGATACGCAGTATTTT
CASSYLGATDTQYF
>TRBJ2-1|TRBD2|16|-|TRBV7-2
TGTGCCAGCAGCTTAGAGGGCGGGAGGCCAGGCAGAGAGCAGTTCTTC
CASSLEGGRPGREQFF
>TRBJ2-1|-|14|-|TRBV28
TGTGCCAGCAGAATCGGGACTCCATACAATGAGCAGTTCTTC
CASRIGTPYNEQFF
>TRBJ1-1|TRBD1|14|-|TRBV30
TGTGCCTGGTCCGACAGGGCGAAGGGCACTGAAGCTTTCTTT
CAWSDRAKGTEAFF
>TRBJ1-2|-|15|-|TRBV28
TGTGCCAGCAGCCTGGGCCTTAAAAGCCTCGCAGGCTACACCTTC
CASSLGLKSLAGYTF
>TRBJ1-6|TRBD1|15|-|TRBV28
TGTGCCAGCAGCACAGACAGGGGGTATAATTCACCCCTCCACTTT
CASSTDRGYNSPLHF
>TRBJ2-3|-|11|once|TRBV10-3
TGTGCCATCAGTACAGGAGATACGCAGTATTTT
CAISTGDTQYF
>TRBJ2-7|-|14|-|TRBV9
TGTGCCAGCAGCGCCGACAGCAGCTCCTACGAGCAGTACTTC
CASSADSSSYEQYF
>TRBJ1-1|-|15|-|TRBV28
TGTGCCAGCAGTTTACTTGTCTCTCCTCGGACTGAAGCTTTCTTT
CASSLLVSPRTEAFF
>TRBJ1-3|-|14|-|TRBV27
TGTGCCAGCAGTCCCGGGACACCTGGAAACACCATATATTTT
CASSPGTPGNTIYF
>TRBJ2-7|TRBD2|14|many|TRBV9
TGTGCCAGCAGCGCCTTGGGACTACCCTACGAGCAGTACTTC
CASSALGLPYEQYF
>TRBJ2-1|-|16|-|TRBV2
TGTGCCAGCAGGGCCACGGTCGCCACCGGGTACAATGAGCAGTTCTTC
CASRATVATGYNEQFF
>TRBJ2-2|-|12|-|TRBV7-2
TGTGCCAGCAGCCTATATACCGGGGAGCTGTTTTTT
CASSLYTGELFF
>TRBJ2-7|-|13|-|TRBV7-9
TGTGCCAGCAGCTTAGTCGGGTTCGGCGAGCAGTACTTC
CASSLVGFGEQYF
>TRBJ1-2|-|15|-|TRBV5-1
TGCGCCAGTACTGGTATTACGACAGAAAGCCCCAGGTGGACCTTC
CASTGITTESPRWTF
>TRBJ2-7|TRBD1|18|-|TRBV19
TGTGCCAGTAGTACCATAACCCACGGACAGGCAGCCATCTACGAGCAGTACTTC
CASSTITHGQAAIYEQYF
>TRBJ2-1|TRBD2|15|-|TRBV5-1
TGCGCCAGCAGCCTCACTAGCGGGAGCTACAATGAGCAGTTCTTC
CASSLTSGSYNEQFF
>TRBJ2-1|TRBD2|16|few|TRBV18
TGTGCCAGCTCACCACCCGGGACTAAAAGGACCGCTGAGCAGTTCTTC
CASSPPGTKRTAEQFF
>TRBJ2-2|TRBD2|14|many|TRBV29-1
TGCAGCGTTCGGGAGGGCGGGGACACCGGGGAGCTGTTTTTT
CSVREGGDTGELFF
>TRBJ2-3|TRBD1|15|-|TRBV5-4
TGTGCCAGCAGCTTGGGTGGGGACAGGGCGGATACGCAGTATTTT
CASSLGGDRADTQYF
>TRBJ1-1|-|13|-|TRBV7-3
TGTGCCAGCAGCTTAACGAGAGACACTGAAGCTTTCTTT
CASSLTRDTEAFF
>TRBJ1-6|TRBD1|16|-|TRBV23-1
TGCGCCAGCAGTCAACCTGCCCGGGACAGGGATTCACCCCTCCACTTT
CASSQPARDRDSPLHF
>TRBJ2-7|TRBD2|14|-|TRBV10-2
TGCGCCAGCAGTGCCGGGGGGAACTCCTACGAGCAGTACTTC
CASSAGGNSYEQYF
>TRBJ1-1|-|11|few|TRBV20-1
TGCAGTGCTAACGGGAACACTGAAGCTTTCTTT
CSANGNTEAFF
>TRBJ2-7|-|15|-|TRBV28
TGTGCCAGCAGTCTGACTCACGGGGGTTCCTACGAGCAGTACTTC
CASSLTHGGSYEQYF